The T cell receptor beta chain described here comes from a study of shared clonotypes between healthy human individuals (dated by TCRdb to 2018 to 2020). About the investigation overall: Three men and a couple of women, aged 18 to 49 years, made up the cohort. Per donor, three plates each were used for CD4 naive and CD4 memory, two for CD8 naive, and one for CD8 memory. The study deeply sequenced blood TCR repertoires of about 5 healthy adults to estimate repertoire size and the extent of clonotype sharing between individuals. To increase sequencing depth and limit assay-specific biases, different laboratories used diverse techniques to prepare libraries and sequence TCR repertoires. Leukapheresis yielded between about 0.94 and 8.9 billion PBMCs per donor. What the study reported, not specific to this receptor: Rarefaction of sorted-subset datasets indicated incomplete sequencing despite the large sequencing depth. Pairwise subsampling led to the expectation that sequencing depth would affect the degree of clonotype sharing among donors. Compared with non-shared clonotypes, the clonotypes found in all four sorted-subset donors had higher generation probabilities. Sharing across several donors was observed for about 5% of naive CD4, 3.5% of naive CD8, 2% to 2.5% of memory CD4, and around 0.44% of memory CD8 clonotypes. Sampling was limited to blood, and TCR repertoires in tissue likely differ from TCR repertoires in blood. Naive subsets generally had larger estimated clonotype richness than memory subsets did. Because the study included a small number of donors, the genetic and exposure-history diversity represented was limited.

Reading from cysteine to phenylalanine, the CDR3 counts 13 amino acids. Of the read, only the CDR3 DNA is kept; its 39 bases are in frame from base 1. At the junction V is shortened by 2 bases and J by 9 bases, with 11 bases in between. The germline V gene sets CDR1 to MNHEY and CDR2 to SVGAGI. As for this clone: The antigen this receptor binds is unknown. Base qualities are not at hand, and no much larger clone is one base apart.

CD8 naive samples were obtained by positive selection for CCR7 among CD45RO-negative cells, yielding a CD45RA+CCR7+ population from which TemRA cells were excluded. Healthy HIV-negative adults with no recently reported acute infections or vaccinations were included as donors. Every donor was a Caucasian adult living in Nashville, Tennessee, USA. Blood was collected by leukapheresis, and PBMCs were isolated by Ficoll-Histopaque density gradient centrifugation and then cryopreserved in liquid nitrogen vapor phase. Analytical flow cytometry was used to check the purity and quantity of each magnetically sorted T cell population. From each sorted fraction, genomic DNA was isolated and quantified by UV absorbance on a Nanodrop 2000c. Using the deep immunoSEQ assay, TCR CDR3 regions were amplified from genomic DNA by multiplex PCR. Extracted genomic DNA from each cell subset was distributed evenly across all wells of several immunoSEQ 96-well plates, and each plate was treated as a replicate. For sorted subsets, roughly 190 ng of genomic DNA, equivalent to 30,000 or so T cell genomes, went into each replicate PCR. The purified libraries were quantified using a Qubit 3.0 fluorometer, sized with a Bioanalyzer 2100, and then quantified again using the KAPA Library Quantification kit. Every immunoSEQ 96-well plate was sequenced on a dedicated single-read 150-cycle Illumina NextSeq 550 flow cell. Per the source publication's procedure: Because only junctional sequences without quality scores were contained in the immunoSEQ output, filtering matching that applied to full-length reads could not be performed. To assign V/J genes and CDR3, sequences were annotated against IMGT germline references using PyIR, a Python wrapper for IgBLAST v1.9. Reads were filtered out if the reads had weak V/J assignments (E-value above 1e-6), no CDR3, stop codons, out-of-frame junctions, or ambiguous translated residues. V3J clonotypes were defined as sequences sharing an identical inferred V gene, J gene, and CDR3 amino acid sequence. Percentage overlap between repertoires was calculated by dividing the number of shared unique clonotypes by the size of the smaller repertoire. Richness of each repertoire was evaluated using RTK rarefaction, the Chao1 estimator, and Recon v2.1 estimates of unobserved clonotypes. Generation probabilities were computed with OLGA for all TCRbeta clonotypes obtained by the gDNA method from several donors. TCRdb carries this immuneACCESS record with in-frame sequences only. Its versions omit some clonotypes, under half of them owing to an unresolved V gene in the studies checked, with the rest unexplained. D and trimming come from the DNA, and the V and J calls and clone size come from that table. The sample data list over 2 million clones, and about 95% of these were observed just once. 0.85% to 1.2% of the sample is held by the ten biggest clonotypes.

Sequenced sample: naive CD8+ T cells sorted from blood. The meaning of the sample's cell subset or site label: CD45RA+CCR7+. The TCR comes from a man aged 18 to 29 in good health. This chain is built from TRBV6-5 and TRBJ2-1, with no reliable assignment of the D segment. In nucleotide form, the sequence is TGTGCCAGCAGTTACGGGATCTTGGGTGAGCAGTTCTTC. This sequence encodes CASSYGILGEQFF.